Below, 13 T cell receptor beta chains from the same sample are listed, as sequenced in a study of T cell changes during pregnancy in multiple sclerosis. Sequencing used immunoSEQ multiplex PCR; TCRdb keeps in-frame clones, though not all of them. The table lists roughly 70,000 clones, 90% of them singletons, with 1.4% to 1.5% in the top ten. Source: peripheral blood, taken in the third trimester of pregnancy. The receptor set was obtained from a female donor with multiple sclerosis, enrolled in a pregnancy study.

V and J are TRBV27 and TRBJ2-6; a weak D match, TRBD1 (5 bases). Germline-derived CDR1 and CDR2 are MNHEY and SMNVEV (reference sequence). The CDR3 is made up of 15 amino acids. Deletions cut 8 bases from V and 3 bases from J, with 14 bases between. CDR3 coding DNA: TGTGCCAGCCGCCAAGGGGTGTATGGGGCCAACGTCCTGACTTTC. This sequence encodes CASRQGVYGANVLTF.

This sequence joins TRBV4-2 and TRBJ2-1; TRBD2 agrees at 12 bases. After removal of 4 bases from V and 7 bases from J, the junction contained 5 bases not matched to a gene. Germline assignment: CDR1 LGHNA and CDR2 YNFKEQ. This CDR3 comprises 15 residues. The CDR3 loop is CASSLRLAGANEQFF. The DNA for the CDR3 is TGTGCCAGCAGCCTACGACTAGCGGGAGCTAATGAGCAGTTCTTC.

Here the CDR3 reads CASSVEVTGGTEAFF. The CDR3 DNA follows: TGTGCCAGCAGCGTAGAAGTAACCGGGGGCACTGAAGCTTTCTTT. This sequence joins TRBV9 and TRBJ1-1; tentatively, D is TRBD1 (5 bases). The CDR3 consists of 15 residues. V lost 0 bases, J lost 4 bases, and 13 bases lay in between. Germline V CDR1 and CDR2: SGDLS, YYNGEE.

This clone has only a few counts. The DNA of the CDR3 is TGTGCCAGCTCACCAAAACTAGCGGGAGACGAGCAGTACTTC. It yields the protein CASSPKLAGDEQYF. V and J are TRBV18 and TRBJ2-7, with TRBD2 matching 11 bases. In germline, CDR1 is KGHSH, CDR2 LQKENI. This CDR3 has 14 residues. J gave up 5 bases and V 2 bases, and 2 bases lay outside the gene matches.

The V and J genes are TRBV18 and TRBJ1-4; D unclear. The ends were cut back, 1 base at V and 3 bases at J, with 12 bases in the middle. Germline V CDR1 and CDR2: KGHSH, LQKENI. This CDR3 has 16 residues. As DNA, the CDR3 is TGTGCCAGCTCACCACGACCCGGGTCGGCTAATGAAAAACTGTTTTTT. Translation gives CASSPRPGSANEKLFF.

The J gene is TRBJ2-1, the V gene TRBV19; tentative D call: TRBD1 (5 bases). Germline values: CDR1 LNHDA, CDR2 SQIVND (reference sequence). With 4 bases removed from V and 7 bases from J, the gap between germline ends came to 11 bases. This CDR3 is 13 amino acids long. The CDR3 loop reads CASSKQARNEQFF. CDR3 in DNA: TGTGCCAGTAGTAAACAGGCCCGGAATGAGCAGTTCTTC.

This chain links TRBV18 with TRBJ2-1; a weak D match, TRBD2 (6 bases). The CDR3 length is 15 residues. Germline V gene lookup returns CDR1 KGHSH and CDR2 LQKENI. Trimming removed 4 bases from V and 5 bases from J, with 15 bases in between. The CDR3 sequence is CASSRNRDSNNEQFF. The CDR3 nucleotides read TGTGCCAGCTCACGAAACCGGGACTCGAACAATGAGCAGTTCTTC.

The gene calls are TRBV4-1 and TRBJ2-5, with TRBD1 as a possible D gene (5 bases). CDR3 length: 16 amino acids. CDR1 MGHRA and CDR2 YSYEKL come from the germline V gene. V lost 0 bases to trimming and J lost 0 bases, with 11 bases between them. The CDR3, as DNA: TGCGCCAGCAGCCAAGATATCAGGGCGTACCAAGAGACCCAGTACTTC. Its protein is CASSQDIRAYQETQYF.

V is TRBV30 and J is TRBJ1-2, with a tentative D call TRBD1 (6 bases). The germline gives CDR1 GTSNPN, CDR2 SVGIG (reference sequence). Trimming removed 2 bases at V and 3 bases at J, with 16 bases between. This CDR3 has 15 residues. The CDR3 sequence is CAWSYPGTRDYGYTF. The CDR3 DNA sequence: TGTGCCTGGAGTTACCCCGGGACAAGGGACTATGGCTACACCTTC.

The J gene is TRBJ1-2, the V gene TRBV19, with 10 nucleotides matching TRBD1. The V segment lost 3 bases and the J segment 3 bases; nucleotides outside the gene matches: 4. CDR1 is LNHDA and CDR2 is SQIVND in the germline V gene (reference sequence). This CDR3 is built from 15 residues. This chain's CDR3 is CASSIHGQGDYGYTF. The CDR3 DNA reads as TGTGCCAGTAGTATCCATGGACAGGGGGACTATGGCTACACCTTC.

This chain joins TRBV29-1 and TRBJ2-3, with 12 nucleotides matching TRBD2. Germline V gene data show CDR1 as SQVTM and CDR2 as ANQGSEA. The CDR3 has 15 amino acids. V trimming: 6 bases; J trimming: 4 bases; junction bases outside the gene matches: 8. The CDR3 region is CSVETSGSVADTQYF. DNA for the CDR3: TGCAGCGTAGAGACTAGCGGGAGCGTCGCAGATACGCAGTATTTT.

This chain uses TRBV7-8 with TRBJ1-3; TRBD1 matches 7 bases. CDR1 is SGHVS and CDR2 is FQNEAQ in the germline V gene. V was clipped by 5 bases and J by 2 bases; unmatched bases: 3. The CDR3 is 14 amino acids. CDR3 region: CASSPQGAGNTIYF. CDR3 DNA sequence: TGTGCCAGCAGCCCCCAGGGGGCTGGAAACACCATATATTTT.

This chain joins TRBV30 and TRBJ1-4; 12 bases are a match to TRBD1. The CDR3 totals 14 residues. Germline V gene sequence: CDR1 GTSNPN, CDR2 SVGIG (reference sequence). The trim removed 3 bases at V and 8 bases at J, leaving 4 bases unmatched. In nucleotides, the CDR3 is TGTGCCTGGAGCCCGGGACAGGGGGCCGAAAAACTGTTTTTT. This encodes CAWSPGQGAEKLFF. The full variable domain, its missing parts supplied by reference TRBV30 and TRBJ1-4, is SQTIHQWPATLVQPVGSPLSLECTVEGTSNPNLYWYRQAAGRGLQLLFYSVGIGQISSEVPQNLSASRPQDRQFILSSKKLLLSDSGFYLCAWSPGQGAEKLFFGSGTQLSVL.